The 16 T cell receptor beta chains in this list originate from one sample, sequenced in a study of blood T cells in healthy people across ages. A second PCR of about 7 to 12 cycles used a sample-barcoded 5' primer and a J-beta primer mix. A single record per CDR3 protein comes from TCRdb applying MiXCR to the 5' RACE reads. The profile shows fewer than 2,000,000 distinct CDR3 sequences, approximately 32% of them singletons. Sample: blood. The source is a woman aged 25 to 39 in good health.

CDR3 nucleotides: TGTGCCAGCAGCGTAGATCTAGCGGGGGTCTACAATGAGCAGTTCTTC. Translated: CASSVDLAGVYNEQFF. The V call is TRBV9, the J call TRBJ2-1; 10 bases are a match to TRBD2. The J segment lost 3 bases and the V segment lost 0 bases, leaving 3 bases of the junction unmatched. Germline lookup yields CDR1 SGDLS and CDR2 YYNGEE. The CDR3 length is 16 residues.

About this clonotype itself: The junction does not match germline at one end; this may be a read error. This chain joins TRBV7-6 and TRBJ2-5; D unclear. CDR1 and CDR2 from the germline V gene are SGHVS and FNYEAQ. The CDR3 covers 15 residues. This CDR3 is CAGSSPSTTQETQYF. The CDR3 DNA is TGTGCCGGCAGCTCCCCCTCTACAACCCAAGAGACCCAGTACTTC.

This clonotype was counted only a few times. V is TRBV12-3 or TRBV12-4 and J is TRBJ1-5; TRBD1 aligns across 7 bases. Losses at the gene ends were 6 bases for V and 7 bases for J; bases not matched to a gene: 18. The CDR3 extends over 17 amino acids. The CDR3 loop reads CASSNSGVNRGGQPQHF. CDR3 nucleotides: TGTGCCAGCAGCAACTCCGGCGTTAACAGGGGAGGACAGCCCCAGCATTTT.

The chain combines TRBV20-1 with TRBJ2-7, with 9 bases lining up with TRBD2. The J call is uncertain, as TRBJ2-5 better fits the DNA end. Germline CDR1 reads DFQATT; CDR2 reads SNEGSKA (reference sequence). CDR3 length: 15 amino acids. CDR3 sequence (DNA): TGCAGTGCTAGGATCCCGGGACTAGCCAGTGAGACCCAGTACTTC. Amino acids: CSARIPGLASETQYF.

On this clonotype: The junction differs from germline at one of its ends, possibly a read error. In nucleotides, the CDR3 is TGCGCCAGCAGCCTCGGACAGCTGGATGAAAAACGGTTTTTT. Residues: CASSLGQLDEKRFF. The chain is built from TRBV4-1 and TRBJ1-4; maybe TRBD1 (6 bases). The CDR3 consists of 14 residues. CDR1 MGHRA and CDR2 YSYEKL come from the germline V gene.

This clonotype was detected a few times. The rearrangement links TRBV7-2 to TRBJ2-7; TRBD2 aligns across 13 bases. CDR1 is SGHTA, CDR2 FQGNSA, per germline. CDR3 size: 16 residues. Trimming removed 4 bases from V and 1 base from J; junction bases left unmatched: 4. CDR3 DNA sequence: TGTGCCAGCAGCTCACCGGGACTAGCGGGATCCTACGAGCAGTACTTC. It yields the protein CASSSPGLAGSYEQYF.

Worth noting for this clonotype: A read error may explain this, as a much larger clone is one base away. The chain joins TRBV12-3 or TRBV12-4 to TRBJ2-3; D is undetermined. This CDR3 comprises 13 residues. Written as DNA, the CDR3 is TGTGCCAGCAGTAGCCAGACGAGAGATGCGCAGTATTTT. It is translated as CASSSQTRDAQYF.

The chain carries TRBV4-1 and TRBJ2-3; D remains unclear. Trimming removed 0 bases from V and 6 bases from J, with 10 bases in between. This CDR3 is built from 14 residues. Germline lookup yields CDR1 MGHRA and CDR2 YSYEKL. CDR3 nucleotides: TGCGCCAGCAGCCAAGATAAGGTGGGGGATACGCAGTATTTT. The encoded protein is CASSQDKVGDTQYF.

The CDR3 here is CASSQIQVAPTNEKLFF. In DNA, the CDR3 is TGCGCCAGCAGCCAGATACAGGTGGCTCCAACTAATGAAAAACTGTTTTTT. The rearrangement links TRBV4-1 to TRBJ1-4; maybe TRBD1 (5 bases). CDR3 length: 17 residues. Trimming left V 3 bases short and J 0 bases short, with 14 bases between. The germline gives CDR1 MGHRA, CDR2 YSYEKL.

In this sample, this clonotype turned up many times. The V and J genes are TRBV6-6 and TRBJ1-2; 9 bases agree with TRBD1. CDR1 MNHNY and CDR2 SVGAGI come from the germline V gene (reference sequence). V trimming: 4 bases; J trimming: 6 bases; junction bases outside the gene matches: 6. This CDR3 has 14 amino acids. The CDR3 loop is CASSSLTGGNGYTF. The CDR3 region has the DNA TGTGCCAGCAGTTCGTTGACAGGGGGAAATGGCTACACCTTC.

V is TRBV5-1 and J is TRBJ2-7; 10 bases align to TRBD2. V lost 0 bases, J lost 12 bases, and 9 bases stayed unmatched. This CDR3 is 14 amino acids long. Per germline, CDR1 SGHRS and CDR2 YFSETQ. The CDR3 sequence is CASSLEGSGRPPYF. Here the CDR3 DNA reads TGCGCCAGCAGCTTGGAGGGTAGCGGGAGGCCCCCGTACTTC. The entire variable domain, with the rest obtained from reference TRBV5-1 and TRBJ2-7, is as follows: KAGVTQTPRYLIKTRGQQVTLSCSPISGHRSVSWYQQTPGQGLQFLFEYFSETQRNKGNFPGRFSGRQFSNSRSEMNVSTLELGDSALYLCASSLEGSGRPPYFGPGTRLTVT.

There are a few counts of this clonotype. A read error may account for a junction end that differs from germline. The chain links TRBV28 to TRBJ2-1; D not certain. This CDR3 region has 11 residues. Germline V gene lookup returns CDR1 MDHEN and CDR2 SYDVKM. CDR3 protein: CASRLSGEQFF. In nucleotides, the CDR3 is TGTGCCAGCAGGTTATCGGGTGAGCAGTTCTTC.

In its sample, this clonotype was seen a few times. The V gene is TRBV12-3 or TRBV12-4, the J gene TRBJ2-2, with D perhaps matching TRBD1 (5 bases). The CDR3 runs 15 residues. The ends were cut back, 5 bases at V and 4 bases at J, with 14 bases in the middle. The CDR3 nucleotides are TGTGCCAGCAGTATTCAGGGCCGAGTCACCGGGGAGCTGTTTTTT. Residues: CASSIQGRVTGELFF.

The chain joins TRBV4-1 to TRBJ1-2; no reliable D call. The CDR3 is made up of 15 amino acids. V lost 3 bases and J lost 8, with 19 bases in between. Germline V lookup: CDR1 MGHRA, CDR2 YSYEKL. CDR3 DNA sequence: TGCGCCAGCAGCCAGAGCTATCACGGATCGTACGGCTACACCTTC. This translates into CASSQSYHGSYGYTF.

The chain is built from TRBV12-5 and TRBJ2-6; D remains ambiguous. Trimming removed 2 bases from V and 1 base from J, with 0 bases in between. CDR1 is LGHNT and CDR2 is FRNRAP in the germline V gene. The CDR3 totals 13 residues. The CDR3 DNA follows: TGTGCTAGTGGTTTGTCTGGGGCCAACGTCCTGACTTTC. The encoded protein is CASGLSGANVLTF.

This clonotype was seen a few times. The chain is built from TRBV3-1 and TRBJ2-1, with D perhaps TRBD1 or TRBD2 (5 bases each). Trimming left V 3 bases short and J 2 bases short, with 11 bases between. Germline CDR1 is LGHDT and CDR2 is YNNKEL (reference sequence). The CDR3 is 15 residues long. As DNA, the CDR3 is TGTGCCAGCAGCCAGGGACCTCTCCCCTACAATGAGCAGTTCTTC. Amino acids: CASSQGPLPYNEQFF.